The 20 T cell receptor beta chains reported below all come from one sample, sequenced in a study of blood T cells in healthy people across ages. Sample-barcoded 5' priming and a J-beta primer mix drove a second PCR of about 7 to 12 cycles. Via MiXCR, TCRdb re-called the 5' RACE reads, giving one row per CDR3 protein. The repertoire holds about 540,000 distinct CDR3 sequences, with 24% as singletons. These data also formed part of another study, on T cells of mothers and their children.

Sequencing was carried out using blood. The receptors originated from a boy aged 5-17 years in good health.

This clonotype was recorded many times. The chain recombines TRBV29-1 with TRBJ2-7, with a weak D call TRBD2 (7 bases). V was clipped by 2 bases and J by 2 bases, with 16 bases between them. Germline V lookup: CDR1 SQVTM, CDR2 ANQGSEA. CDR3 length equals 15 residues. This chain's CDR3 is CSVEQGRAATYEQYF. The CDR3 region has the DNA TGCAGCGTTGAACAGGGGAGGGCCGCCACCTACGAGCAGTACTTC.

The chain joins TRBV30 to TRBJ1-6; 8 bases line up with TRBD1. Looked up from germline, CDR1 is GTSNPN and CDR2 is SVGIG (reference sequence). The CDR3 contains 12 residues. V lost 3 bases and J lost 9; bases outside the gene matches: 1. The CDR3 loop reads CAWRQGVSPLHF. CDR3 nucleotides: TGTGCCTGGAGACAGGGGGTTTCACCCCTCCACTTT.

This sequence joins TRBV28 and TRBJ2-2; tentative D call: TRBD1 (5 bases). With 6 bases removed from V and 6 bases from J, the gap between germline ends came to 11 bases. The CDR3 has 13 residues. CDR1 is MDHEN, CDR2 SYDVKM, per germline. CDR3 in DNA: TGTGCCAGCAGCAAGACAGACCCCGGGGAGCTGTTTTTT. This codes for CASSKTDPGELFF.

This clonotype was seen many times. This chain connects TRBV6-2 or TRBV6-3 to TRBJ2-7; TRBD1 might be the D (7 bases). Germline V gene sequence: CDR1 MNHEY, CDR2 SVGEGT. The CDR3 is 14 amino acids. V dropped 10 bases and J dropped 2 bases, with 18 bases sitting between them. CDR3 sequence (DNA): TGTGCCACCATTGGGCGGGACAGAACCTACGAGCAGTACTTC. It specifies CATIGRDRTYEQYF.

This clonotype was found a few times. V is TRBV5-1 and J is TRBJ1-2; 9 positions match TRBD1. The germline V gene has CDR1 SGHRS and CDR2 YFSETQ. This CDR3 is built from 14 residues. With 1 base clipped from V and 3 bases from J, the junction kept 1 base outside the gene matches. The CDR3 nucleotides are TGCGCCAGCAGCTTGACAGGGGGCTACTATGGCTACACCTTC. Translated, it gives CASSLTGGYYGYTF.

This clonotype showed up just a few times. The V gene is TRBV24-1, the J gene TRBJ2-2; D may be TRBD1 or TRBD2 (5 bases each). The germline V and J ends were trimmed by 9 bases and 1 base, with 5 bases remaining between them. Germline V gene data show CDR1 as KGHDR and CDR2 as SFDVKD. The length of the CDR3 is 12 residues. The CDR3 nucleotides read TGTGCCACCGGGGGGAACACCGGGGAGCTGTTTTTT. Translated, it gives CATGGNTGELFF.

In its sample, this clonotype was seen once. The V and J genes are TRBV20-1 and TRBJ1-1; D is perhaps TRBD1 (6 bases). Germline V gene lookup returns CDR1 DFQATT and CDR2 SNEGSKA (reference sequence). V was cut by 3 bases and J by 4 bases, with 24 bases left in between. The CDR3 consists of 17 residues. CDR3 DNA sequence: TGCAGTGCTAGGGAGCGCGGCGTATTGGGGGCCGGCACTGAAGCTTTCTTT. It is translated as CSARERGVLGAGTEAFF.

In its sample, this clonotype was seen a few times. This chain links TRBV6-5 with TRBJ1-5; D ambiguous. The germline gives CDR1 MNHEY, CDR2 SVGAGI. CDR3 length: 18 amino acids. Trimming removed 0 bases at V and 0 bases at J, with 15 bases between. The CDR3 DNA sequence: TGTGCCAGCAGTTACTCGTTGGTGGGGAGGGATAGCAATCAGCCCCAGCATTTT. Residues: CASSYSLVGRDSNQPQHF.

The chain couples TRBV14 to TRBJ2-1; the D is unclear. CDR1 is SGHDN and CDR2 is FVKESK in the germline V gene. Trimming removed 2 bases at V and 4 bases at J, with 9 bases between. This CDR3 is 14 amino acids long. CDR3 region: CASSQTTLYNEQFF. Written as DNA, the CDR3 is TGTGCCAGCAGCCAAACAACACTTTACAATGAGCAGTTCTTC.

There are a few counts of this clonotype. The rearrangement uses TRBV6-2 or TRBV6-3 and TRBJ1-1; D is ambiguous. The germline V and J ends were trimmed by 0 bases and 6 bases, with 8 bases remaining between them. The germline CDR1 and CDR2 sequences are MNHEY and SVGEGT. The CDR3 runs 13 residues. This CDR3 is CASSYSAYSEAFF. CDR3 bases: TGTGCCAGCAGTTACTCCGCGTACTCTGAAGCTTTCTTT.

The rearrangement joins TRBV28 to TRBJ2-7; D may match TRBD1 or TRBD2 (5 bases each). V lost 1 base to trimming and J lost 5 bases, with 9 bases between them. This CDR3 has 13 amino acids. Germline CDR1 is MDHEN and CDR2 is SYDVKM. The CDR3 loop reads CASSLLGVHEQYF. In DNA, the CDR3 is TGTGCCAGCAGTTTATTGGGGGTACACGAGCAGTACTTC. Based on the CDR3 plus reference TRBV28 and TRBJ2-7, the full variable domain is DVKVTQSSRYLVKRTGEKVFLECVQDMDHENMFWYRQDPGLGLRLIYFSYDVKMKEKGDIPEGYSVSREKKERFSLILESASTNQTSMYLCASSLLGVHEQYFGPGTRLTVT.

The CDR3 is CASSPSDRARGNTIYF. The CDR3 nucleotides are TGTGCCAGCTCACCTTCGGACAGGGCGAGAGGAAACACCATATATTTT. The gene calls are TRBV18 and TRBJ1-3, with 8 positions matching TRBD1. The CDR3 is made up of 16 amino acids. Germline-derived CDR1 and CDR2 are KGHSH and LQKENI. Trimming took 3 bases from V and 4 from J; bases not matched to a gene: 8.

Points on this clonotype: The junction and the germline gene differ at one end; a read error may be behind it. The rearrangement joins TRBV6-1 to TRBJ2-1; TRBD2 matches 12 bases. The V gene's germline CDR1 is MNHNS and CDR2 SASEGT. The CDR3 runs 17 residues. CDR3 DNA sequence: TGTGCCAGCAGTACTGGACTAGCGGGGCCGCAGGACAATGAGCAGTCCTTC. This codes for CASSTGLAGPQDNEQSF.

This clonotype was counted a few times. V and J are TRBV7-2 and TRBJ2-1, with D unresolved. This CDR3 spans 13 amino acids. The germline gives CDR1 SGHTA, CDR2 FQGNSA. V was shortened by 6 bases and J by 4 bases, with 10 bases between the two germline ends. CDR3: CASSFHGYNEQFF. CDR3 DNA sequence: TGTGCCAGCAGTTTCCATGGATACAATGAGCAGTTCTTC.

Comment on this clonotype: The CDR3 does not close with the conserved phenylalanine or tryptophan, likely indicating a read error. This chain uses TRBV20-1 with TRBJ2-3, with 8 bases identical to TRBD2. The CDR3 runs to 15 residues. Germline V gives CDR1 DFQATT, CDR2 SNEGSKA (reference sequence). V shed 6 bases, J shed 4 bases, and the junction held 12 bases outside the gene matches. In DNA, the CDR3 is TGCAGTGCCGTAAGGGGGTTAGCGGGATCAGATACGCAGTATCTT. This sequence encodes CSAVRGLAGSDTQYL.

The chain recombines TRBV4-1 with TRBJ2-7, with no clear D. CDR1 and CDR2 (germline): MGHRA, YSYEKL. V was trimmed by 11 bases and J by 4 bases, leaving 24 bases between them. The length of the CDR3 is 15 residues. In DNA form, the CDR3 reads TGCGCCGCCAGCCAAGACAAACAGAGAATTTACGAGCAGTACTTC. Residues: CAASQDKQRIYEQYF.

This clonotype was observed a handful of times. J is TRBJ1-2 and V is TRBV5-4; 7 bases line up with TRBD1. The CDR3 is 14 amino acids. Germline-derived CDR1 and CDR2 are SGHNT and YYREEE (reference sequence). Germline trimming cut 4 bases from V and 4 bases from J; bases unmatched to any gene: 7. CDR3 coding DNA: TGTGCCAGCAGCCCGGGCGGGGACAGCTATGGCTACACCTTC. It translates to CASSPGGDSYGYTF.

The J gene is TRBJ1-1, the V gene TRBV6-5; no definite D call. This CDR3 has 16 amino acids. Germline CDR1 MNHEY, CDR2 SVGAGI. V was shortened by 0 bases and J by 0 bases, with 11 bases between the two germline ends. CDR3 loop: CASSYSKRALNTEAFF. Written as DNA, the CDR3 is TGTGCCAGCAGTTACTCGAAGCGGGCCCTGAACACTGAAGCTTTCTTT.

The table lists this clonotype with a few counts. The chain carries TRBV6-2 or TRBV6-3 and TRBJ2-7, with D perhaps matching TRBD1 (7 bases). Germline assignment: CDR1 MNHEY and CDR2 SVGEGT. V was shortened by 3 bases and J by 5 bases, with 17 bases between the two germline ends. The CDR3 runs 15 residues. The CDR3 protein is CASSYDRARGNEQYF. DNA of the CDR3: TGTGCCAGCAGTTATGACAGGGCCCGGGGGAACGAGCAGTACTTC.

This clonotype has a handful of counts. Mismatch with germline at one junction end may stem from a read error. The chain links TRBV20-1 to TRBJ2-7; the match to TRBD1 covers 8 bases. This CDR3 is 16 amino acids long. Per the germline V gene, CDR1 is DFQATT and CDR2 is SNEGSKA (reference sequence). Here the CDR3 reads CRAREGSGRGLYEQYF. The CDR3, as DNA: TGCAGAGCTAGAGAGGGTTCGGGCAGGGGGCTGTACGAGCAGTACTTC.